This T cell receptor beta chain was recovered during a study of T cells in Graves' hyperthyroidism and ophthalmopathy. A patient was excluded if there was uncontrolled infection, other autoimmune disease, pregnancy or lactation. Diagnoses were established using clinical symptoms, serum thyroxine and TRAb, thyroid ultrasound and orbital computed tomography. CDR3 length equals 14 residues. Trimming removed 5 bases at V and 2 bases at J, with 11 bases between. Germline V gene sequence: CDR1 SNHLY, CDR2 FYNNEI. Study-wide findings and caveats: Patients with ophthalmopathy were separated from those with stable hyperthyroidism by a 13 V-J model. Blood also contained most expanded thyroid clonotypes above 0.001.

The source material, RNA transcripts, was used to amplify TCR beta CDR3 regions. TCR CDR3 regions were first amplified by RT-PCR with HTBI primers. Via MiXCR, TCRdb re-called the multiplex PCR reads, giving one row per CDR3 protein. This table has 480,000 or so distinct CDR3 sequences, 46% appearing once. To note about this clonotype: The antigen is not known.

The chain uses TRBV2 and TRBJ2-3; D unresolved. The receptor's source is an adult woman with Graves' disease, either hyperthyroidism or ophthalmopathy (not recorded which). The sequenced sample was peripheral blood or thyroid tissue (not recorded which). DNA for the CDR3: TGTGCCAGCAGTACGGTTTACAACACAGATACGCAGTATTTT. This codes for CASSTVYNTDTQYF.